The sequence of this T cell receptor (beta chain) was determined in a study of control samples from healthy donors and cancer patients. Profiling relied on immunoSEQ multiplex PCR, and the TCRdb table lists in-frame clones only, not all of them. Of around 200,000 clones in the sample, roughly 94% were seen once. The CDR3 is made up of 14 amino acids. Germline CDR1 SGHDN, CDR2 FVKESK. The V gene lost 4 bases and the J gene lost 5 bases, with 14 bases spanning the gap. Sequenced: blood. The J gene is TRBJ1-2, the V gene TRBV14; D call uncertain. The clonotype was recovered from a man between 45 and 60 years old in good health. The CDR3 DNA reads as TGTGCCAGCAGCCCGAGCGTAGTTAATTATGGCTACACCTTC. Translation: CASSPSVVNYGYTF.